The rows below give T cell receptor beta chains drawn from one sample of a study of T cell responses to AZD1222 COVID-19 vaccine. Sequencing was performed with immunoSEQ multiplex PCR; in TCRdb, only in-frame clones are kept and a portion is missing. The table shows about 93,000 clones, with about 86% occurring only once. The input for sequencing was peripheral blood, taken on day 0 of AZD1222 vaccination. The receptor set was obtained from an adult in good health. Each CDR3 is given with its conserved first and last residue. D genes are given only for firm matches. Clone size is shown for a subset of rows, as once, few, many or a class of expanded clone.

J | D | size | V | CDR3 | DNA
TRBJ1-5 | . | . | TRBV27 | CASWKQGVSGQPQHF | TGTGCCAGCTGGAAACAAGGGGTATCAGGGCAGCCCCAGCATTTT
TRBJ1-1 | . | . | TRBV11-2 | CASSLAGQPNTEAFF | TGTGCCAGCAGCTTAGCTGGACAGCCGAACACTGAAGCTTTCTTT
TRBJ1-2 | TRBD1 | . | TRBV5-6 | CASSNPRRDRGAGYTF | TGTGCCAGCAGCAACCCCCGGCGGGACAGGGGGGCTGGCTACACCTTC
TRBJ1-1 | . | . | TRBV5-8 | CASSLGNENTEAFF | TGTGCCAGCAGCTTGGGGAACGAGAACACTGAAGCTTTCTTT
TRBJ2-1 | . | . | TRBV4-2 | CASSRGDEQFF | TGTGCCAGCAGCCGGGGGGATGAGCAGTTCTTC
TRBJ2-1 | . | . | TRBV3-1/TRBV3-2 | CASSQEGVGEQFF | TGTGCCAGCAGCCAAGAAGGGGTCGGTGAGCAGTTCTTC
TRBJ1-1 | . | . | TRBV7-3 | CASSPSSGYTEAFF | TGTGCCAGCAGCCCCTCGTCAGGGTACACTGAAGCTTTCTTT
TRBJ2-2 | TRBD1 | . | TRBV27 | CASSLFGTENTGELFF | TGTGCCAGCAGTTTATTTGGGACAGAGAACACCGGGGAGCTGTTTTTT
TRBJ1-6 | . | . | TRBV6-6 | CASSRVSGVGYSPLHF | TGTGCCAGCAGCAGGGTATCAGGGGTTGGTTATTCACCCCTCCACTTT
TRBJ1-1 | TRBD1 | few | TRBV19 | CASSSQGQMNTEAFF | TGTGCCAGTAGTAGTCAGGGACAGATGAACACTGAAGCTTTCTTT
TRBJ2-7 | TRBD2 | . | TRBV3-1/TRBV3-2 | CASSQPGLAGVTYEQYF | TGTGCCAGCAGCCAGCCCGGACTAGCGGGAGTCACCTACGAGCAGTACTTC
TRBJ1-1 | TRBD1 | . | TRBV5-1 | CASSSGTASAEAFF | TGCGCCAGCAGCTCCGGGACAGCAAGCGCTGAAGCTTTCTTT
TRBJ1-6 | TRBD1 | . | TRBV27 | CASRERDRGNSPLHF | TGTGCCAGCAGGGAGAGGGACAGGGGTAATTCACCCCTCCACTTT
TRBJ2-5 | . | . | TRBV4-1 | CASSQVNLGFQETQYF | TGCGCCAGCAGCCAAGTGAATCTGGGGTTCCAAGAGACCCAGTACTTC
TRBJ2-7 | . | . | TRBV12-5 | CASGSRGRTIGEQYF | TGTGCTAGTGGCTCCAGGGGACGAACAATTGGGGAGCAGTACTTC